This passage covers 30 T cell receptor beta chains from one sample sequenced in a study of T cells in Graves' hyperthyroidism and ophthalmopathy. RNA transcripts gave rise to amplified TCR beta CDR3 regions. Carried out on the TCR CDR3, a first-round RT-PCR used the HTBI primer set. One entry per CDR3 protein results from TCRdb running MiXCR on the multiplex PCR reads. Of over 250,000 distinct CDR3 sequences in the sample, roughly 15% were seen once. The sequencing sample was made of blood. The receptors were sampled from a woman aged 40-49 years with Graves' ophthalmopathy.

This clonotype was detected ten times or more. The rearrangement joins TRBV28 to TRBJ1-5, with D perhaps TRBD1 (5 bases). The CDR3 runs 19 residues. Trimming left V 2 bases short and J 2 bases short, with 22 bases between. Germline CDR1 and CDR2: MDHEN and SYDVKM. The CDR3 region has the DNA TGTGCCAGCAGTTTAAGAGCCCGCTCTTGGGGGGGTGGCAATCAGCCCCAGCATTTT. It codes for CASSLRARSWGGGNQPQHF.

The sample holds many counts of this clonotype. The chain uses TRBV20-1 and TRBJ2-3; weak D call: TRBD2 (5 bases). The V gene's germline CDR1 is DFQATT and CDR2 SNEGSKA (reference sequence). V was cut by 6 bases and J by 4 bases, with 17 bases left in between. This CDR3 contains 14 residues. In DNA, the CDR3 is TGCAGTGCGGACTTGTCCCTTACTGCAGATACGCAGTATTTT. It yields the protein CSADLSLTADTQYF.

This clonotype occurred many times. This chain joins TRBV20-1 and TRBJ2-7, with TRBD2 matching 9 bases. After removal of 0 bases from V and 2 bases from J, the junction contained 5 bases not matched to a gene. The CDR3 extends over 15 amino acids. Germline-derived CDR1 and CDR2 are DFQATT and SNEGSKA (reference sequence). The CDR3 is CSARDSGRSPYEQYF. In DNA, the CDR3 is TGCAGTGCTAGAGATAGCGGGAGATCCCCCTACGAGCAGTACTTC.

This clonotype was counted only a few times. This chain uses TRBV24-1 with TRBJ1-2; D is perhaps TRBD1 (6 bases). This CDR3 is built from 13 residues. Trimming left V 1 base short and J 5 bases short, with 7 bases between. CDR1 and CDR2 (germline): KGHDR, SFDVKD. The chain's CDR3 is CATSDFTGYGYTF. In DNA form, the CDR3 reads TGTGCCACCAGTGATTTTACAGGGTATGGCTACACCTTC.

The chain has TRBV7-2 and TRBJ2-3, with 11 nucleotides matching TRBD2. The CDR3 is made up of 14 amino acids. The V gene end was trimmed by 5 bases and the J gene end by 6 bases; junction bases not matched to a gene: 4. From germline, CDR1 is SGHTA and CDR2 FQGNSA. The CDR3 here is CASSLTSGADTQYF. The CDR3 coding sequence is TGTGCCAGCAGCCTGACTAGCGGGGCGGATACGCAGTATTTT.

This clonotype has a count of ten or more. This chain links TRBV27 with TRBJ1-6; 7 bases are shared with TRBD1. Germline V gene data show CDR1 as MNHEY and CDR2 as SMNVEV (reference sequence). V lost 6 bases to trimming and J lost 2 bases; unmatched junction nucleotides: 4. This CDR3 has 15 residues. CDR3 sequence (DNA): TGTGCCAGCAGGCCAGGGGGAGCCTATAATTCACCCCTCCACTTT. It codes for CASRPGGAYNSPLHF.

This rearrangement joins TRBV7-2 to TRBJ2-1, with TRBD2 matching 10 bases. Germline values: CDR1 SGHTA, CDR2 FQGNSA. V gave up 3 bases and J gave up 8 bases; unmatched junction bases: 7. The CDR3 extends over 15 amino acids. CDR3 sequence: CASSLRTSGYDEQFF. For the CDR3, the DNA is TGTGCCAGCAGCTTGCGGACTAGCGGTTACGATGAGCAGTTCTTC.

This clonotype has ten or more counts. The gene calls are TRBV12-3 or TRBV12-4 and TRBJ2-3, with unresolved D. This CDR3 is built from 14 residues. Trimming removed 3 bases from V and 0 bases from J, with 7 bases in between. CDR3 region: CASSFLISTDTQYF. CDR3 sequence (DNA): TGTGCCAGCAGTTTCCTCATAAGCACAGATACGCAGTATTTT.

This clonotype was counted many times. The genes are TRBV7-8 and TRBJ1-1; a possible D gene is TRBD1 (5 bases). This CDR3 has 13 residues. Trimming took off 3 bases at V and 8 bases at J, with 13 bases between the two ends. Germline-derived CDR1 and CDR2 are SGHVS and FQNEAQ. Here the CDR3 reads CASSFQGRREAFF. The CDR3 nucleotides read TGTGCCAGCAGCTTCCAGGGACGGCGCGAAGCTTTCTTT.

Comment on this clonotype: One junction end disagrees with the germline gene, perhaps due to a read error. The CDR3 sequence is CTSRDRRCSYNEQFF. In DNA form, the CDR3 reads TGTACCAGTAGGGACAGGCGATGCTCCTACAATGAGCAGTTCTTC. The rearrangement joins TRBV19 to TRBJ2-1, with TRBD1 matching 8 bases. Germline V gene sequence: CDR1 LNHDA, CDR2 SQIVND (reference sequence). The CDR3 loop spans 15 amino acids.

This clonotype has at least ten counts. This chain uses TRBV7-8 with TRBJ2-7; the match to TRBD1 covers 9 bases. The CDR3 consists of 16 residues. Germline-derived CDR1 and CDR2 are SGHVS and FQNEAQ. Trimming at V came to 5 bases and at J to 2 bases, leaving 10 bases not matched to a gene. The CDR3 DNA follows: TGTGCCAGCAGCCCACTTCCGGGACAGGGTCCCTACGAGCAGTACTTC. Its translation is CASSPLPGQGPYEQYF.

The table lists this clonotype with many counts. This rearrangement joins TRBV28 to TRBJ1-1; TRBD1 might be the D (5 bases). This CDR3 contains 15 residues. V was clipped by 3 bases and J by 1 base, with 12 bases between them. Germline CDR1 MDHEN, CDR2 SYDVKM. The DNA of the CDR3 is TGTGCCAGCAGTTTCCCAGGGAAACAGAACACTGAAGCTTTCTTT. Amino acid sequence: CASSFPGKQNTEAFF.

This clonotype was seen a handful of times. The genes are TRBV9 and TRBJ1-6; weak D call: TRBD1 (5 bases). The CDR3 contains 14 residues. Germline V gene sequence: CDR1 SGDLS, CDR2 YYNGEE. V gave up 2 bases and J gave up 5 bases, with 8 bases separating them. The CDR3 protein is CASSVKGDNSPLHF. The CDR3 DNA reads TGTGCCAGCAGCGTTAAAGGGGATAATTCACCCCTCCACTTT.

This clonotype came up many times. V is TRBV7-3 and J is TRBJ2-7; a possible D gene is TRBD2 (5 bases). Trimming took off 5 bases at V and 2 bases at J, with 16 bases between the two ends. CDR1 SGHTA and CDR2 FQGTGA come from the germline V gene. The CDR3 extends over 15 amino acids. This chain's CDR3 is CASSQRLAETYEQYF. CDR3 bases: TGTGCCAGCAGCCAGAGGCTAGCAGAAACCTACGAGCAGTACTTC.

This clonotype was seen repeatedly, ten times or more. The CDR3 protein is CSAADRVGHYEQYF. The CDR3 nucleotides read TGCAGTGCCGCGGACAGGGTAGGGCACTACGAGCAGTACTTC. The J gene is TRBJ2-7, the V gene TRBV20-1; TRBD1 aligns across 8 bases. The CDR3 is made up of 14 amino acids. The ends lost 6 bases at V and 3 bases at J; junction bases unmatched: 10. Germline V CDR1 and CDR2: DFQATT, SNEGSKA (reference sequence).

Ten or more counts support this clonotype. The chain couples TRBV7-6 to TRBJ1-2; 11 bases align to TRBD1. Per germline, CDR1 SGHVS and CDR2 FNYEAQ. Trimming cost V 5 bases and J 4 bases; bases outside gene matches: 6. The CDR3 loop spans 15 amino acids. The CDR3 nucleotides read TGTGCCAGCAGCCTAGGGACAGGGGGGGGCTATGGCTACACCTTC. Translated, it gives CASSLGTGGGYGYTF.

V and J are TRBV6-2 or TRBV6-3 and TRBJ1-1, with D possibly matching TRBD1 (6 bases). V lost 0 bases, J lost 4 bases, and 6 bases lay in between. Germline values: CDR1 MNHEY, CDR2 SVGEGT. The CDR3 has 13 residues. CDR3 protein: CASSYSGGTEAFF. The DNA for the CDR3 is TGTGCCAGCAGTTACTCAGGGGGCACTGAAGCTTTCTTT.

This clonotype was detected a few times. The V gene is TRBV18, the J gene TRBJ1-5; D uncertain. Germline CDR1 is KGHSH and CDR2 is LQKENI. Deletions cut 3 bases from V and 9 bases from J, with 15 bases between. CDR3 length: 14 amino acids. CDR3 in amino acids: CASSPAGVSGPQHF. In DNA form, the CDR3 reads TGTGCCAGCTCACCGGCGGGTGTTTCAGGGCCCCAGCATTTT.

A remark on this clonotype: Just one base apart from a much larger clone, this may be a read error. V gene TRBV28 combines with J gene TRBJ2-7, with 10 bases that match TRBD1. This CDR3 is 14 amino acids long. Per germline, CDR1 MDHEN and CDR2 SYDVKM. The CDR3 spells CAATGQGVHYKQYF. CDR3 sequence (DNA): TGTGCCGCAACAGGACAGGGGGTTCACTACAAGCAGTACTTC.

This clonotype was picked up many times. The rearrangement links TRBV20-1 to TRBJ2-7; D gene ambiguous. Trimming stripped 4 bases from V and 0 bases from J, with 13 bases between. CDR3 length: 14 amino acids. Germline CDR1 DFQATT, CDR2 SNEGSKA (reference sequence). The CDR3 loop is CSATSGSASYEQYF. In DNA form, the CDR3 reads TGCAGTGCTACTTCGGGTTCCGCCTCCTACGAGCAGTACTTC.

This clonotype has at least ten counts. The chain couples TRBV5-1 to TRBJ2-1; TRBD1 matches 7 bases. This CDR3 contains 17 residues. Germline CDR1 reads SGHRS; CDR2 reads YFSETQ. The V segment lost 4 bases and the J segment 4 bases; nucleotides outside the gene matches: 14. The CDR3 bases are TGCGCCAGCAGCCCGTCCCAAGGGGGCTATCCATACAATGAGCAGTTCTTC. As protein: CASSPSQGGYPYNEQFF.

This clonotype was seen ten or more times. The V and J genes are TRBV6-1 and TRBJ1-2, with a tentative D call TRBD1 (5 bases). Deletions cut 1 base from V and 2 bases from J, with 8 bases between. The CDR3 consists of 14 residues. Germline V gene lookup returns CDR1 MNHNS and CDR2 SASEGT. CDR3 bases: TGTGCCAGCAGTGAAGGTACAGGAAACTATGGCTACACCTTC. This encodes CASSEGTGNYGYTF.

The V gene is TRBV6-4, the J gene TRBJ2-1, with D maybe TRBD1 (6 bases). Germline V lookup: CDR1 MRHNA, CDR2 SNTAGT. The CDR3 runs to 15 residues. The V end lost 5 bases, the J end lost 2 bases, and 13 bases lay between the germline ends. The CDR3 loop is CASSINPGAYNEQFF. CDR3 nucleotides: TGTGCCAGCAGTATTAATCCAGGGGCCTACAATGAGCAGTTCTTC.

This clonotype was picked up a small number of times. The V call is TRBV5-8, the J call TRBJ1-2; 8 bases agree with TRBD1. The CDR3 runs 15 residues. The germline V gene encodes CDR1 SGHTS and CDR2 YDEGEE. V shed 4 bases, J shed 8 bases, and the junction held 13 bases outside the gene matches. CDR3 region: CASSPRDRRMGGYTF. The DNA for the CDR3 is TGTGCCAGCAGCCCCCGGGACAGGAGGATGGGCGGCTACACCTTC.

A note on this clonotype: Because the CDR3's place on the DNA is in doubt, the DNA is left out and the CDR3 is given as listed by TCRdb. The V gene is TRBV28, the J gene TRBJ2-6; no DNA check was done on the table's D call, TRBD2. From its first to its last residue, the CDR3 has 19 amino acids. The V gene's germline CDR1 is MDHEN and CDR2 SYDVKM. The CDR3 here is CASSRGGIIVGSGANVLTF.

This clonotype was seen many times. The chain joins TRBV25-1 to TRBJ1-5, with D unclear. Germline V gene data show CDR1 as MGHDK and CDR2 as SYGVNS. This CDR3 comprises 13 residues. The V and J ends lost 4 bases and 2 bases respectively, with 6 bases between them. Written as DNA, the CDR3 is TGTGCCAGCAGTGGTCTTGGCAATCAGCCCCAGCATTTT. Translated: CASSGLGNQPQHF.

The table lists this clonotype with a few counts. The chain recombines TRBV14 with TRBJ2-2, with TRBD2 matching 12 bases. This CDR3 spans 16 amino acids. Germline V gene lookup returns CDR1 SGHDN and CDR2 FVKESK. Trimming removed 4 bases from V and 6 bases from J; junction bases left unmatched: 6. The chain's CDR3 is CASSPPSGGAPGELFF. In nucleotides, the CDR3 is TGTGCCAGCAGCCCGCCTAGCGGGGGGGCCCCCGGGGAGCTGTTTTTT.

This clonotype turned up a few times. J is TRBJ1-5 and V is TRBV18; D perhaps matches TRBD1 (5 bases). Trimming stripped 1 base from V and 4 bases from J, with 17 bases between. The CDR3 spans 17 residues. Germline CDR1 KGHSH, CDR2 LQKENI. This chain's CDR3 is CASSPRGTGGANQPQHF. The DNA of the CDR3 is TGTGCCAGCTCACCACGGGGGACGGGGGGAGCGAATCAGCCCCAGCATTTT.

This clonotype has at least ten counts. The chain is built from TRBV11-2 and TRBJ2-4; 7 bases fit TRBD2. The V segment lost 4 bases and the J segment 2 bases; nucleotides outside the gene matches: 5. This CDR3 contains 15 residues. Looked up from germline, CDR1 is SGHAT and CDR2 is FQNNGV. The CDR3 is CASSSPGTTKNIQYF. As DNA, the CDR3 is TGTGCCAGCAGCTCCCCCGGGACTACCAAAAACATTCAGTACTTC.

The table lists this clonotype with a few counts. This chain links TRBV14 with TRBJ2-7; 7 nucleotides match TRBD1. Germline trimming cut 4 bases from V and 2 bases from J; bases unmatched to any gene: 8. CDR3 length: 15 amino acids. Germline V gives CDR1 SGHDN, CDR2 FVKESK. Here the CDR3 reads CASSPRDRYTYEQYF. The DNA for the CDR3 is TGTGCCAGCAGCCCCCGGGACAGATATACCTACGAGCAGTACTTC.